These 18 T cell receptor beta chains came from one sample sequenced in a study of beta chain features in type 1 diabetes (dated by TCRdb to 2017 to 2018). The library was made by the immunoSEQ multiplex PCR assay. All of the isolated RNA was reverse transcribed with the High Capacity cDNA Reverse Transcription Kit, so expressed TCRB transcripts were sequenced. Entries here come from immuneACCESS through TCRdb and include only in-frame sequences with V and J called. Some clones fail to appear in such tables; in the studies checked, an unresolved V gene covers under half of the shortfall, and the cause of the remainder is unknown. Present in this sample are about 350,000 clones, 15% to 20% of which were seen just once. The ten largest clones capture 0.044% of the sample. Input material: naive CD4+ T cells from blood. This specimen's cell subset or site label, per the study, means: true naive CD4+ T cells. Every receptor here comes from a woman under 30 in good health.

The chain carries TRBV5-4 and TRBJ2-7; 10 bases agree with TRBD2. V was clipped by 4 bases and J by 2 bases; unmatched bases: 12. This CDR3 has 17 residues. CDR1 is SGHNT and CDR2 is YYREEE in the germline V gene (reference sequence). The CDR3 DNA reads TGTGCCAGCAGCACCCAAGCGGGAGGGGCCACAGCCTACGAGCAGTACTTC. Its translation is CASSTQAGGATAYEQYF.

V usage is TRBV14 and J usage is TRBJ2-7; no clear D. Per germline, CDR1 SGHDN and CDR2 FVKESK. V was cut by 1 base and J by 7 bases, with 8 bases left in between. The CDR3 sequence is 12 residues long. The CDR3 DNA reads TGTGCCAGCAGCCAAGGGAGCCGGGAGCAGTACTTC. The encoded protein is CASSQGSREQYF.

This clone was counted between two and nine times. This sequence joins TRBV4-1 and TRBJ2-6; maybe TRBD1 (6 bases). The CDR3 contains 14 residues. V dropped 4 bases and J dropped 2 bases, with 6 bases sitting between them. Per germline, CDR1 MGHRA and CDR2 YSYEKL. CDR3 sequence: CASSRQAGANVLTF. Written as DNA, the CDR3 is TGCGCCAGCAGCCGACAGGCTGGGGCCAACGTCCTGACTTTC.

This clone was recorded only once. The chain couples TRBV4-3 to TRBJ1-6, with 9 bases fitting TRBD1. This CDR3 is built from 16 residues. J was trimmed by 8 bases and V by 0 bases; bases with no gene match: 5. The V gene's germline CDR1 is LGHNA and CDR2 YSLEER. This CDR3 is CASSQEMGQGYSPLHF. As DNA, the CDR3 is TGCGCCAGCAGCCAAGAGATGGGACAGGGTTATTCACCCCTCCACTTT.

The CDR3 sequence: CASSRDLREPQHF. CDR3 coding DNA: TGTGCCAGCAGCCGGGACTTGCGGGAGCCCCAGCATTTT. This chain links TRBV2 with TRBJ1-5, with D perhaps TRBD1 (5 bases). This CDR3 spans 13 amino acids. The V gene lost 6 bases and the J gene lost 8 bases, with 14 bases spanning the gap. CDR1 is SNHLY and CDR2 is FYNNEI in the germline V gene. The variable domain in full, with the rest retrieved from reference TRBV2 and TRBJ1-5, is EPEVTQTPSHQVTQMGQEVILRCVPISNHLYFYWYRQILGQKVEFLVSFYNNEISEKSEIFDDQFSVERPDGSNFTLKIRSTKLEDSAMYFCASSRDLREPQHFGDGTRLSIL.

The J gene is TRBJ1-4, the V gene TRBV6-4; 10 bases are a match to TRBD1. Germline trimming cut 9 bases from V and 6 bases from J; bases unmatched to any gene: 4. Germline V lookup: CDR1 MRHNA, CDR2 SNTAGT. This CDR3 spans 13 amino acids. The CDR3 region is CARDRGRYEKLFF. The CDR3 DNA follows: TGTGCCAGAGACAGGGGGCGGTATGAAAAACTGTTTTTT.

The chain links TRBV4-1 to TRBJ1-1, with D possibly matching TRBD1 (6 bases). The CDR3 has 14 residues. With 8 bases removed from V and 4 bases from J, the gap between germline ends came to 17 bases. CDR1 and CDR2 from the germline V gene are MGHRA and YSYEKL. CDR3 loop: CASSRVGGATEAFF. The CDR3 coding sequence is TGCGCCAGCTCCCGTGTTGGGGGGGCCACTGAAGCTTTCTTT.

The chain employs TRBV11-3 and TRBJ2-7, with 8 bases aligning to TRBD1. V was clipped by 3 bases and J by 1 base; unmatched bases: 11. The CDR3 has 17 residues. The germline gives CDR1 SGHNT, CDR2 YENEEA. CDR3 loop: CASSFPPRQGSSYEQYF. CDR3 DNA sequence: TGTGCCAGCAGCTTCCCCCCAAGACAGGGGTCGTCCTACGAGCAGTACTTC.

This CDR3 is CASSHDRGPNGYTF. The CDR3 bases are TGTGCCAGCAGCCATGACAGGGGGCCAAATGGCTACACCTTC. The chain has TRBV7-2 and TRBJ1-2; TRBD1 matches at 10 bases. Trimming took 5 bases from V and 6 from J; bases not matched to a gene: 6. Germline assignment: CDR1 SGHTA and CDR2 FQGNSA. CDR3 length equals 14 residues.

There are a few counts of this clone. The CDR3 spells CASSVRTASTDTQYF. As DNA, the CDR3 is TGTGCCAGCAGTGTTAGGACTGCTAGCACAGATACGCAGTATTTT. The chain recombines TRBV2 with TRBJ2-3; a possible D gene is TRBD2 (5 bases). Trimming pared 4 bases from V and 0 bases from J, leaving 11 bases between. Germline-derived CDR1 and CDR2 are SNHLY and FYNNEI. The CDR3 is made up of 15 amino acids.

This clone was seen more than once but under ten times. The chain recombines TRBV7-2 with TRBJ2-5; weak D call: TRBD1 (5 bases). V lost 3 bases and J 0 bases, leaving 11 bases between the germline ends. CDR1 and CDR2 from the germline V gene are SGHTA and FQGNSA. This CDR3 comprises 15 residues. The CDR3, as DNA: TGTGCCAGCAGCTTCCAGGGCGGTAACCAAGAGACCCAGTACTTC. Its translation: CASSFQGGNQETQYF.

V usage is TRBV5-6 and J usage is TRBJ1-2; 10 positions match TRBD1. CDR3 length equals 13 residues. V trimming: 5 bases; J trimming: 6 bases; junction bases outside the gene matches: 4. Germline V lookup: CDR1 SGHDT, CDR2 YYEEEE. In DNA, the CDR3 is TGTGCCAGCAGAACCGGGACAGGGGATGGCTACACCTTC. Translating gives CASRTGTGDGYTF.

This clone was recorded a few times. V usage is TRBV2 and J usage is TRBJ2-7; 7 nucleotides align to TRBD1. The CDR3 has 15 residues. Germline V gene sequence: CDR1 SNHLY, CDR2 FYNNEI. The trim removed 6 bases at V and 5 bases at J, leaving 13 bases unmatched. This chain's CDR3 is CASRGDSPPGNEQYF. In DNA, the CDR3 is TGTGCCAGCAGGGGGGACAGCCCCCCGGGGAACGAGCAGTACTTC.

The rearrangement links TRBV5-4 to TRBJ2-7; D uncertain. This CDR3 spans 12 amino acids. The V and J ends lost 7 bases and 6 bases respectively, with 14 bases between them. Germline CDR1 SGHNT, CDR2 YYREEE (reference sequence). The CDR3 protein is CASGGSYSEQYF. CDR3 nucleotide sequence: TGTGCCAGCGGCGGCTCCTACTCCGAGCAGTACTTC.

This clone has more than one count but fewer than ten. J is TRBJ1-2 and V is TRBV4-3, with D unclear. The CDR3 totals 16 residues. Germline V CDR1 and CDR2: LGHNA, YSLEER. Trimming stripped 1 base from V and 3 bases from J, with 15 bases between. The CDR3 DNA reads TGCGCCAGCAGCCAAGCGGGCGGGGTTCCTTACTATGGCTACACCTTC. This codes for CASSQAGGVPYYGYTF.

This clone was seen a few times. This sequence joins TRBV7-2 and TRBJ1-2; possible D gene TRBD1, 6 bases. CDR3 length equals 16 residues. Between the trimmed V and J ends, which lost 0 bases and 5 bases, there was a span of 16 bases. Germline V lookup: CDR1 SGHTA, CDR2 FQGNSA. CDR3 loop: CASSLAGHGAQYGYTF. The CDR3 nucleotides read TGTGCCAGCAGCTTAGCGGGACATGGGGCGCAGTATGGCTACACCTTC.

The V gene is TRBV11-2, the J gene TRBJ2-6; D perhaps matches TRBD1 (5 bases). There are 15 residues in the CDR3. Germline CDR1 reads SGHAT; CDR2 reads FQNNGV. V was clipped by 5 bases and J by 0 bases, with 8 bases between them. The CDR3: CASSPGYSGANVLTF. The CDR3, as DNA: TGTGCCAGCAGCCCAGGGTACTCTGGGGCCAACGTCCTGACTTTC.

This clone was detected only a few times. J is TRBJ1-1 and V is TRBV4-2; 8 nucleotides align to TRBD1. J gave up 8 bases and V 0 bases, and 2 bases lay outside the gene matches. The V gene's germline CDR1 is LGHNA and CDR2 YNFKEQ. CDR3 length: 13 residues. CDR3 nucleotides: TGTGCCAGCAGCCAAGATCGGGACAGGGAAGCTTTCTTT. The encoded protein is CASSQDRDREAFF.